The 2 T cell receptor beta chains below all came from one sample that was sequenced in a study of T cells in Graves' hyperthyroidism and ophthalmopathy. Amplification targeted TCR beta CDR3 regions from RNA transcripts. In the first-round RT-PCR of the TCR CDR3, the HTBI primer set was used. Each CDR3 protein gets one entry after TCRdb re-called the multiplex PCR reads with MiXCR. This table holds 350,000 or so distinct CDR3 sequences, about a sixth found once. Sequenced sample: blood. The receptors were gathered from a woman aged 35 to 49 with Graves' ophthalmopathy.

Many counts were recorded for this clonotype. The chain recombines TRBV20-1 with TRBJ2-7; 8 nucleotides line up with TRBD1. The CDR3 has 13 amino acids. Germline values: CDR1 DFQATT, CDR2 SNEGSKA (reference sequence). Germline trimming cut 3 bases from V and 6 bases from J; bases unmatched to any gene: 7. CDR3 DNA sequence: TGCAGTGCTAGTCGGACAGGGATCGGCGAGCAGTACTTC. It specifies CSASRTGIGEQYF.

Ten or more counts support this clonotype. The rearrangement joins TRBV12-3 or TRBV12-4 to TRBJ1-5; D possibly corresponds to TRBD1 (6 bases). CDR3 length: 15 residues. With 6 bases removed from V and 1 base from J, the gap between germline ends came to 13 bases. The CDR3 nucleotides read TGTGCCAGCAGACCGGACAGTCTGAGCAATCAGCCCCAGCATTTT. Translation: CASRPDSLSNQPQHF.